Below, 7 T cell receptor beta chains from the same sample are listed, as sequenced in a study of T cells after yellow fever vaccination (dated by TCRdb to about 2019). Library preparation employed 5' RACE. Sequencer: Illumina HiSeq 2500. TCRdb reworked the public reads: Q25 trimming with fastp, MiXCR clone assembly, productive beta chains retained. Rows with one shared CDR3 protein collapse into an entry with the most common genes and DNA. The sample profile shows 300,000 or so distinct CDR3 sequences; roughly 13% of them were found once. Together, the top ten hold roughly 0.5% of the sample. In light of the paper, this sample's treatment or condition label describes: live attenuated yellow fever vaccine strain. The sample consisted of CD4+ T cells sorted from PBMCs, taken 45 days after the yellow fever booster vaccination. The receptors were sampled from a man aged 25 to 40 who received the YFV17D yellow fever vaccine.

This clonotype has just a few counts. In DNA form, the CDR3 reads TGCGCCAGCAGCTCCGGGTTTTACAATGAGCAGTTCTTC. It codes for CASSSGFYNEQFF. This chain uses TRBV5-1 with TRBJ2-1; D not certain. Germline loops: CDR1 SGHRS, CDR2 YFSETQ. The V end lost 3 bases, the J end lost 4 bases, and 8 bases lay between the germline ends. This CDR3 is built from 13 residues.

In this sample, this clonotype turned up many times. This rearrangement joins TRBV20-1 to TRBJ2-7; tentative D call: TRBD1 (6 bases). The germline gives CDR1 DFQATT, CDR2 SNEGSKA (reference sequence). Trimming shortened V by 3 bases and J by 0 bases, and 15 bases separated the two germline ends. There are 15 residues in the CDR3. CDR3 loop: CSASETGVSSYEQYF. The DNA for the CDR3 is TGCAGTGCTAGTGAGACAGGTGTGAGCTCCTACGAGCAGTACTTC.

This clonotype was seen many times. The chain has TRBV12-3 or TRBV12-4 and TRBJ1-1, with 8 positions matching TRBD1. V shed 5 bases and J 3 bases; nucleotides not matched to a gene: 2. This CDR3 contains 13 residues. CDR3 DNA sequence: TGTGCCAGCAGTCTGACAGGGGACACTGAAGCTTTCTTT. This gives the protein CASSLTGDTEAFF.

This clonotype was recorded a few times. This chain links TRBV20-1 with TRBJ2-5; the D call may be TRBD1 or TRBD2 (5 bases each). The CDR3 spans 15 residues. Germline CDR1 and CDR2: DFQATT and SNEGSKA (reference sequence). The ends were cut back, 3 bases at V and 7 bases at J, with 21 bases in the middle. The CDR3 sequence is CSARSWDVRGGTQYF. As DNA, the CDR3 is TGCAGTGCTAGGTCGTGGGACGTCCGTGGGGGGACCCAGTACTTC.

The V gene is TRBV6-5, the J gene TRBJ2-7, with 10 bases matching TRBD1. V gave up 2 bases and J gave up 2 bases; unmatched junction bases: 15. Germline CDR1 MNHEY, CDR2 SVGAGI. This CDR3 has 19 residues. This chain's CDR3 is CASSYAASSGTGEAYEQYF. In DNA, the CDR3 is TGTGCCAGCAGTTACGCAGCCTCGTCTGGGACAGGGGAGGCCTACGAGCAGTACTTC.

The chain recombines TRBV2 with TRBJ2-4, with TRBD2 as a possible D gene (5 bases). The germline V gene encodes CDR1 SNHLY and CDR2 FYNNEI. The CDR3 covers 15 residues. Trimming took 11 bases from V and 0 from J, leaving 17 bases between them. The CDR3 region is CASGGPSLAKNIQYF. The CDR3 region has the DNA TGTGCCTCAGGAGGCCCTTCTCTAGCCAAAAACATTCAGTACTTC. The full variable domain, its missing parts supplied by reference TRBV2 and TRBJ2-4, is EPEVTQTPSHQVTQMGQEVILRCVPISNHLYFYWYRQILGQKVEFLVSFYNNEISEKSEIFDDQFSVERPDGSNFTLKIRSTKLEDSAMYFCASGGPSLAKNIQYFGAGTRLSVL.

The CDR3 protein is CASSLVVSGEQYF. Here the CDR3 DNA reads TGTGCCAGCAGCTTAGTCGTGAGCGGGGAGCAGTACTTC. J is TRBJ2-7 and V is TRBV7-9; D is perhaps TRBD2 (6 bases). CDR3 length: 13 residues. Per the germline V gene, CDR1 is SEHNR and CDR2 is FQNEAQ (reference sequence). Trimming took off 1 base at V and 7 bases at J, with 11 bases between the two ends.